Detailed here is one T cell receptor (beta chain). Its antigen is unknown. This record belongs to a study of T cell repertoires in cytomegalovirus infection. Across the study: The study used recently identified HLA-C-restricted and well-studied HLA-B-restricted CMV epitopes.

The CDR3 is 14 amino acids. V was clipped by 3 bases and J by 5 bases, with 14 bases between them. Looked up from germline, CDR1 is SEHNR and CDR2 is FQNEAQ (reference sequence). TCRdb ran MiXCR on the reads and lists one entry per CDR3 protein. The profile shows some 560,000 distinct CDR3 sequences, over 35% of them singletons. This rearrangement joins TRBV7-9 to TRBJ2-7; tentative D call: TRBD2 (6 bases). This receptor was taken from a human donor in good health (CMV status not recorded). Some clones in this sample may be carry-over from other donors' samples. Here the sequenced sample was cultured PBMCs, taken from culture after CMV antigen stimulation. Here the CDR3 reads CASSFAGLRHEQYF. The CDR3 region has the DNA TGTGCCAGCAGCTTCGCGGGACTTCGCCACGAGCAGTACTTC.